This T cell receptor (beta chain) was observed in a study of shared clonotypes between healthy human individuals. In germline, CDR1 is SGHDN, CDR2 FVKESK. V was pared by 0 bases and J by 0 bases, with 9 bases between. CDR3 length equals 15 residues. Comment on this clone: Its antigen is not identified.

The study's findings and limits: Relative to memory subsets, naive subsets generally showed larger estimated richness.

Naive CD8 cells comprised CD45RO-negative, CCR7-positively selected cells, excluding terminally differentiated effector memory CD45RA+ cells. Data came from immunoSEQ multiplex PCR; TCRdb stores just in-frame clones and leaves some out. The table shows 550,000 to 750,000 clones, with 92% occurring only once. The TCR originated in a man younger than 40 in good health. Specimen: naive CD8+ T cells sorted from blood. The rearrangement uses TRBV14 and TRBJ2-7; D might be TRBD1 (5 bases). Here the CDR3 reads CASSQEQAPSYEQYF. In nucleotides, the CDR3 is TGTGCCAGCAGCCAAGAACAGGCTCCCTCCTACGAGCAGTACTTC.